This T cell receptor (beta chain) comes out of a study of regulatory T cells in long-lasting Graves disease. Noted time point: newly diagnosed GD, antithyroid drugs for less than 3 months. The TCR library used RNA extracted from PBMCs. V lost 4 bases to trimming and J lost 14 bases; unmatched junction nucleotides: 8. This CDR3 comprises 12 residues. The germline gives CDR1 LGHDT, CDR2 YNNKEL (reference sequence). The authors built TCR beta libraries using iRepertoire HTBI primers and Arm-PCR of CDR3 regions. From the multiplex PCR reads, TCRdb called clonotypes with MiXCR, one entry per CDR3 protein. The table has about 560,000 distinct CDR3 sequences, 15% to 20% seen once. This clonotype was observed many times. The data were also submitted as part of a second study, on T cells in Graves' hyperthyroidism and ophthalmopathy. That source notes: TCR CDR3 underwent first-round RT-PCR with the HTBI primer set.

The gene calls are TRBV3-1 and TRBJ2-1; TRBD2 agrees at 7 bases. This specimen was peripheral blood mononuclear cells (PBMCs), taken at new diagnosis, from a patient treated with antithyroid drugs. The sequence came from a man younger than 30 with Graves disease. The CDR3 bases are TGTGCCAGCAGCCGCTTTACTAGCGAGAAGTTCTTC. It encodes CASSRFTSEKFF.